This T cell receptor beta chain was observed in a study of PD-1 blockade in classical Hodgkin lymphoma. Sequencing was performed with immunoSEQ multiplex PCR; in TCRdb, only in-frame clones are kept and a portion is missing. The table lists 100,000 or so clones, approximately 90% of them singletons. The V end was cut by 0 bases, the J end by 0 bases, with 10 bases between. From germline, CDR1 is SGHNT and CDR2 YYREEE (reference sequence). This CDR3 region has 17 residues. Time point: cycle 4 day 1 (C4D1), after less than 7 weeks of nivolumab. Each patient's relapse followed autologous stem cell transplantation, and brentuximab vedotin exposure varied.

The chain recombines TRBV5-4 with TRBJ2-6; D gene uncertain. The specimen was peripheral blood mononuclear cells (PBMCs), collected before the fourth cycle of nivolumab. The TCR sequence derives from a human donor with classical Hodgkin lymphoma. The CDR3 bases are TGTGCCAGCAGCTTGGGGCCTGACCGCTCTGGGGCCAACGTCCTGACTTTC. Translated: CASSLGPDRSGANVLTF.